The present TCR beta chain was sequenced within a study of PD-1 blockade in classical Hodgkin lymphoma. Study-wide points: By cycle point C4D1, TCR diversity had risen significantly in CD4+ cells (but not CD8+ cells). Patients excluded were those beginning nivolumab under 1 year after ASCT. Newly diagnosed patients had baseline TCR diversity that was reportedly lower than that of healthy donors.

The data were produced by immunoSEQ multiplex PCR, yet TCRdb's version contains in-frame clones alone and is incomplete. This repertoire shows roughly 42,000 clones, 76% found once; its top ten account for around 22%. Relapse after autologous stem cell transplantation occurred in every patient, and brentuximab vedotin exposure varied. The CDR3 spans 14 residues. Germline V gene lookup returns CDR1 SGHAT and CDR2 FQNNGV. V lost 1 base to trimming and J lost 1 base, with 7 bases between them. In the case of this clone: Its antigen is undetermined.

Here the sequenced sample was peripheral blood mononuclear cells (PBMCs), taken at baseline. The TCR sequence derives from a human donor with classical Hodgkin lymphoma. The rearrangement links TRBV11-2 to TRBJ1-1, with D unresolved. CDR3 in amino acids: CASSLVAANTEAFF. The CDR3 region has the DNA TGTGCCAGCAGCTTAGTGGCAGCGAACACTGAAGCTTTCTTT.